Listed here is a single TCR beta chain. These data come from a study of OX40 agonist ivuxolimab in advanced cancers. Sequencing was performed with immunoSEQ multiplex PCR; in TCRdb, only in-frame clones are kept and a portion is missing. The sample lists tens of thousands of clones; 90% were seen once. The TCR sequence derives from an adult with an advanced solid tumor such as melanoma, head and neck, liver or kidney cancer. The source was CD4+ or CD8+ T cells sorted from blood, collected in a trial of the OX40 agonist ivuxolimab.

CDR3 DNA: TGTGCCAGCAGCGTAACGAGGGGGACAGTCACAGATACGCAGTATTTT. It specifies CASSVTRGTVTDTQYF. This chain connects TRBV13 to TRBJ2-3; 7 bases match TRBD1. V was clipped by 5 bases and J by 2 bases; unmatched bases: 10. CDR3 length: 16 amino acids. Germline CDR1 is PRHDT and CDR2 is FYEKMQ (reference sequence).